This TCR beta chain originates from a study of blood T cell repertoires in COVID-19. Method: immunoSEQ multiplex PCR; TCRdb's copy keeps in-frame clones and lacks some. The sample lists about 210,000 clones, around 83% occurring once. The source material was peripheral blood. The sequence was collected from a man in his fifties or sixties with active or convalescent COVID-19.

The CDR3 DNA is TGTGCCAGCAGCCCGGGACTAGCGGTCTACGAGCAGTACTTC. Amino acid sequence: CASSPGLAVYEQYF. This chain joins TRBV5-5 and TRBJ2-7; 11 nucleotides line up with TRBD2. The CDR3 runs 14 residues. The V segment lost 4 bases and the J segment 3 bases; nucleotides outside the gene matches: 3. The germline gives CDR1 SGHKS, CDR2 YYEKEE (reference sequence).